These 27 T cell receptor beta chains came from one sample sequenced in a study of T cell responses to AZD1222 COVID-19 vaccine. TCRdb keeps only in-frame clones here, not all; method: immunoSEQ multiplex PCR. The sample carries about 130,000 clones, 92% recorded once. The sequencing used peripheral blood, collected on day 0 of AZD1222 vaccination. The receptor set was obtained from an adult in good health.

CDR3 in amino acids: CATSRGELQLLTQGTEAFF. CDR3 in DNA: TGTGCCACCAGCAGAGGTGAATTGCAGCTTCTTACGCAGGGCACTGAAGCTTTCTTT. The chain employs TRBV15 and TRBJ1-1, with D tentatively TRBD1 (5 bases). V gave up 1 base and J gave up 4 bases, with 25 bases separating them. In germline, CDR1 is LNHNV, CDR2 YYDKDF (reference sequence). The CDR3 sequence is 19 residues long.

This clone was observed a few times. J is TRBJ2-7 and V is TRBV5-1, with D perhaps TRBD1 (6 bases). The germline gives CDR1 SGHRS, CDR2 YFSETQ. The CDR3 runs 13 residues. The ends were cut back, 4 bases at V and 5 bases at J, with 13 bases in the middle. CDR3 DNA sequence: TGCGCCAGCAGCATACGGAACAGGGACGAGCAGTACTTC. Protein product: CASSIRNRDEQYF.

The chain uses TRBV19 and TRBJ1-2; D is unclear. CDR1 is LNHDA and CDR2 is SQIVND in the germline V gene (reference sequence). Trimming pared 7 bases from V and 3 bases from J, leaving 9 bases between. The CDR3 length is 12 residues. CDR3 residues: CASIKGDYGYTF. DNA for the CDR3: TGTGCCAGTATTAAGGGAGACTATGGCTACACCTTC. Complete variable domain (other parts from reference TRBV19 and TRBJ1-2): DGGITQSPKYLFRKEGQNVTLSCEQNLNHDAMYWYRQDPGQGLRLIYYSQIVNDFQKGDIAEGYSVSREKKESFPLTVTSAQKNPTAFYLCASIKGDYGYTFGSGTRLTVV.

This chain uses TRBV2 with TRBJ2-2; TRBD2 agrees at 11 bases. There are 16 residues in the CDR3. Germline V gene lookup returns CDR1 SNHLY and CDR2 FYNNEI. J gave up 13 bases and V 6 bases, and 16 bases lay outside the gene matches. CDR3 sequence: CASSLWRASGGSRLFF. The CDR3 DNA sequence: TGTGCCAGCAGCCTCTGGCGTGCTAGCGGGGGGTCGAGGCTGTTTTTT.

This clone was counted between two and nine times. V is TRBV6-5 and J is TRBJ1-6; 9 bases map to TRBD1. Germline V gene lookup returns CDR1 MNHEY and CDR2 SVGAGI. The CDR3 extends over 14 amino acids. V was clipped by 7 bases and J by 7 bases; unmatched bases: 5. CDR3 loop: CASKQGAENSPLHF. CDR3 sequence (DNA): TGTGCCAGCAAACAGGGGGCGGAAAATTCACCCCTCCACTTT.

Written as DNA, the CDR3 is TGTGCCAGCAGCCCCCGGGCGGGGGGCCTCTACAATGAGCAGTTCTTC. This gives the protein CASSPRAGGLYNEQFF. The rearrangement links TRBV9 to TRBJ2-1; 8 bases match TRBD2. This CDR3 spans 16 amino acids. The junction had 9 bases not matched to a gene; V was cut back by 4 bases and J by 3 bases. In germline, CDR1 is SGDLS, CDR2 YYNGEE.

This sequence joins TRBV9 and TRBJ1-2, with TRBD1 identical over 7 bases. This CDR3 is 14 amino acids long. V was clipped by 4 bases and J by 4 bases; unmatched bases: 7. Germline V gives CDR1 SGDLS, CDR2 YYNGEE. The CDR3 nucleotides are TGTGCCAGCAGCCCCTTGGGACAGTCCTATGGCTACACCTTC. Its translation: CASSPLGQSYGYTF.

The chain has TRBV19 and TRBJ1-1; 9 nucleotides agree with TRBD1. This CDR3 region has 12 residues. Germline V gene sequence: CDR1 LNHDA, CDR2 SQIVND (reference sequence). With 3 bases clipped from V and 10 bases from J, the junction kept 3 bases outside the gene matches. The CDR3 nucleotides are TGTGCCAGTAGTATCGAGGACAGGGGAGCTTTCTTT. Amino acids: CASSIEDRGAFF.

The CDR3 loop is CASSQRASGTDTQYF. The DNA for the CDR3 is TGCGCCAGCAGCCAGCGGGCTAGCGGCACAGATACGCAGTATTTT. J is TRBJ2-3 and V is TRBV4-3; TRBD2 is a possible D gene (6 bases). The CDR3 runs 15 residues. Per germline, CDR1 LGHNA and CDR2 YSLEER. V lost 3 bases and J 1 base, leaving 11 bases between the germline ends.

This sequence joins TRBV7-2 and TRBJ2-3, with D unresolved. Germline lookup yields CDR1 SGHTA and CDR2 FQGNSA. The CDR3 is made up of 16 amino acids. V shed 2 bases and J shed 1 base, with 13 bases lying between them. CDR3 DNA: TGTGCCAGCAGCTTAATTCCGACGCTGGGCACAGATACGCAGTATTTT. Translation gives CASSLIPTLGTDTQYF.

This chain links TRBV4-2 with TRBJ2-1; tentative D call: TRBD1 (6 bases). The V end was cut by 3 bases, the J end by 0 bases, with 12 bases between. The CDR3 is 16 amino acids. The germline V gene has CDR1 LGHNA and CDR2 YNFKEQ. The CDR3 nucleotides read TGTGCCAGCAGCCAGGAAGACAGGTCCTCCTACAATGAGCAGTTCTTC. As protein: CASSQEDRSSYNEQFF.

The J gene is TRBJ1-3, the V gene TRBV28; D is undetermined. Trimming took 1 base from V and 1 from J, leaving 8 bases between them. This CDR3 contains 15 residues. The germline gives CDR1 MDHEN, CDR2 SYDVKM. CDR3 protein: CASSLSSLSGNTIYF. The DNA of the CDR3 is TGTGCCAGCAGTTTATCATCCCTTTCTGGAAACACCATATATTTT.

The CDR3 sequence is CASSQESRTSGGTTYEQYF. The CDR3, as DNA: TGTGCCAGCAGCCAAGAATCGCGGACTAGCGGGGGGACCACCTACGAGCAGTACTTC. The V and J genes are TRBV3-1 (or the pseudogene TRBV3-2) and TRBJ2-7, with 14 bases aligning to TRBD2. The V segment lost 0 bases and the J segment 2 bases; nucleotides outside the gene matches: 9. Germline V gene lookup returns CDR1 LGHDT and CDR2 YNNKEL (reference sequence). This CDR3 is built from 19 residues.

In DNA, the CDR3 is TGCAGTGCTAGTGGGGACAGGGTCCTCTACGAGCAGTACTTC. Translating gives CSASGDRVLYEQYF. The genes are TRBV20-1 and TRBJ2-7, with 9 positions matching TRBD1. Germline V gene data show CDR1 as DFQATT and CDR2 as SNEGSKA (reference sequence). J gave up 3 bases and V 3 bases, and 6 bases lay outside the gene matches. The CDR3 loop spans 14 amino acids.

This clone occurred once. The CDR3 DNA is TGTGCCAGCAGCTTAGGGTACTCGAACACTGAAGCTTTCTTT. This gives the protein CASSLGYSNTEAFF. The J gene is TRBJ1-1, the V gene TRBV11-2; D gene unclear. Trimming stripped 1 base from V and 1 base from J, with 7 bases between. This CDR3 region has 14 residues. Germline CDR1 is SGHAT and CDR2 is FQNNGV. The complete variable domain, with remaining parts taken from reference TRBV11-2 and TRBJ1-1, reads EAGVAQSPRYKIIEKRQSVAFWCNPISGHATLYWYQQILGQGPKLLIQFQNNGVVDDSQLPKDRFSAERLKGVDSTLKIQPAKLEDSAVYLCASSLGYSNTEAFFGQGTRLTVV.

The chain uses TRBV7-8 and TRBJ1-2; 7 positions match TRBD1. V trimming: 5 bases; J trimming: 4 bases; junction bases outside the gene matches: 10. There are 15 residues in the CDR3. CDR1 is SGHVS and CDR2 is FQNEAQ in the germline V gene. DNA of the CDR3: TGTGCCAGCAGCCCAGACAGGGTGGAGTTCTATGGCTACACCTTC. Amino acid sequence: CASSPDRVEFYGYTF.

The rearrangement joins TRBV7-6 to TRBJ2-7, with 9 bases lining up with TRBD1. The junction had 9 bases not matched to a gene; V was cut back by 5 bases and J by 4 bases. The length of the CDR3 is 15 residues. Germline CDR1 reads SGHVS; CDR2 reads FNYEAQ. CDR3 residues: CASSPTGTGLYEQYF. DNA of the CDR3: TGTGCCAGCAGCCCGACCGGGACAGGGCTGTACGAGCAGTACTTC.

The chain recombines TRBV3-1 (or the pseudogene TRBV3-2) with TRBJ1-1, with D unresolved. Trimming left V 1 base short and J 0 bases short, with 12 bases between. CDR3 size: 16 residues. Germline assignment: CDR1 LGHDT and CDR2 YNNKEL (reference sequence). The DNA for the CDR3 is TGTGCCAGCAGCCAAGGTCCGGATAAGATGAACACTGAAGCTTTCTTT. Amino acid sequence: CASSQGPDKMNTEAFF.

The rearrangement joins TRBV7-2 to TRBJ2-5, with D possibly matching TRBD1 (6 bases). V lost 4 bases and J 5 bases, leaving 14 bases between the germline ends. CDR1 and CDR2 from the germline V gene are SGHTA and FQGNSA. This CDR3 region has 14 residues. The CDR3 DNA follows: TGTGCCAGCAGCTCTACAGGGAACCGGGAGACCCAGTACTTC. Amino acid sequence: CASSSTGNRETQYF.

This clone occurred once. The chain uses TRBV10-3 and TRBJ1-5; D might be TRBD1 (5 bases). V lost 6 bases to trimming and J lost 11 bases, with 17 bases between them. The germline gives CDR1 ENHRY, CDR2 SYGVKD. This CDR3 is 13 amino acids long. For the CDR3, the DNA is TGTGCCATCAGCGCCAACCGGGGGGGGGCCCAGCATTTT. Its translation: CAISANRGGAQHF.

V gene TRBV6-6 combines with J gene TRBJ2-5, with 7 bases aligning to TRBD1. Per germline, CDR1 MNHNY and CDR2 SVGAGI (reference sequence). Trimming cost V 2 bases and J 2 bases; bases outside gene matches: 8. The CDR3 is 16 residues long. CDR3 protein: CASSYDRADQQETQYF. CDR3 sequence (DNA): TGTGCCAGCAGTTACGACAGGGCAGACCAACAAGAGACCCAGTACTTC.

This chain joins TRBV6-5 and TRBJ1-1; D may be TRBD1 (6 bases). The CDR3 runs to 15 residues. Between the trimmed V and J ends, which lost 5 bases and 1 base, there was a span of 14 bases. Germline-derived CDR1 and CDR2 are MNHEY and SVGAGI. CDR3 nucleotide sequence: TGTGCCAGCAGTAATCTCGGGACACAGAACACTGAAGCTTTCTTT. It specifies CASSNLGTQNTEAFF.

The J gene is TRBJ1-2, the V gene TRBV9, with D perhaps matching TRBD1 (5 bases). V gave up 6 bases and J gave up 6 bases, with 15 bases separating them. The CDR3 totals 13 residues. Per germline, CDR1 SGDLS and CDR2 YYNGEE. The DNA of the CDR3 is TGTGCCAGCACCCCTACCTCCAGGGATGGCTACACCTTC. Translated: CASTPTSRDGYTF.

The chain combines TRBV5-1 with TRBJ1-4; D perhaps matches TRBD1 (5 bases). V lost 4 bases, J lost 0 bases, and 10 bases lay in between. The CDR3 runs to 15 residues. Germline CDR1 reads SGHRS; CDR2 reads YFSETQ. As DNA, the CDR3 is TGCGCCAGCAGCCTGGGGACGACAACTAATGAAAAACTGTTTTTT. Translated, it gives CASSLGTTTNEKLFF.

The chain recombines TRBV9 with TRBJ2-1; the match to TRBD2 covers 10 bases. The V gene end was trimmed by 4 bases and the J gene end by 5 bases; junction bases not matched to a gene: 15. CDR1 and CDR2 (germline): SGDLS, YYNGEE. The CDR3 runs 18 residues. CDR3: CASSKRPPASGGDNEQFF. Written as DNA, the CDR3 is TGTGCCAGCAGCAAACGACCCCCGGCGAGCGGGGGGGACAATGAGCAGTTCTTC.

In its sample, this clone was seen once. This chain links TRBV5-1 with TRBJ2-6, with TRBD1 matching over 8 bases. J was trimmed by 1 base and V by 0 bases; bases with no gene match: 9. There are 19 residues in the CDR3. CDR1 is SGHRS and CDR2 is YFSETQ in the germline V gene. The CDR3 is CASSLALGQALSGANVLTF. CDR3 coding DNA: TGCGCCAGCAGCTTGGCCTTGGGACAGGCCTTATCTGGGGCCAACGTCCTGACTTTC.

V gene TRBV29-1 combines with J gene TRBJ1-4; possibly TRBD1 for D (5 bases). The CDR3 has 13 residues. The germline V and J ends were trimmed by 4 bases and 1 base, with 7 bases remaining between them. Germline V gene data show CDR1 as SQVTM and CDR2 as ANQGSEA. CDR3 amino acids: CSVVGGTNEKLFF. In DNA form, the CDR3 reads TGCAGCGTTGTCGGGGGAACTAATGAAAAACTGTTTTTT.